The entry that follows covers one T cell receptor beta chain sequence. What this receptor recognizes is not known. The input lacks base qualities; no much larger clone sits a single base away. Sequencing took place on an Illumina HiSeq 2000. Multiplex PCR amplification was used to build the TCR beta chain libraries. The amplified TCR beta chain products were analyzed by high-throughput sequencing. TCRdb itself trimmed the public reads at Q25 with fastp, ran MiXCR and retained productive beta chains. Each record represents a unique CDR3 protein, reported with the most common genes and DNA among its rows. Counted in this sample were 100,000 to 150,000 distinct CDR3 sequences; about 22% of them appeared once. Approximately 2.7% of the sample belongs to the ten largest clones. Lymph node samples were obtained from the axillary draining lymph nodes of breast cancer patients. V drops 4 bases and J drops 1 base, leaving 20 bases in between. For CDR1 and CDR2, the germline V gene lists KGHSH and LQKENI. The CDR3 sequence holds 17 residues, the cysteine and phenylalanine included. The CDR3 DNA has 51 bases and is translated from base 1.

The data stem from a study of breast tumors, draining lymph nodes, adjacent tissues (TCRdb year 2016). General notes on the study: The study compared TCR beta repertoires across tumor, adjacent nontumor tissue and axillary lymph nodes from breast cancer patients. The study was designed to assess the relationships and possible T-cell exchange between tumor, surrounding tissue and draining lymph node repertoires in human breast cancer. Study-wide conclusions, independent of this receptor: The conclusion that tumor T cells originate in lymph nodes was presented as consistent with a hypothesis rather than as directly demonstrated. Tumor and nontumor tissue repertoires were significantly more similar in luminal-like than in basal-like breast cancer. The data were considered consistent with most tumor T cells being derived from the lymph node and subsequently expanding within tumor tissue. T-cell repertoire diversity in tumors was found to be lower than in lymph nodes but higher than in nontumor tissue, and preferential V and J gene usage was observed.

This receptor was obtained from a female donor with breast cancer. Some clones in this sample may be carry-over from other donors' samples. The sequenced sample was axillary lymph node tissue. The sequence joins TRBV18 to TRBJ2-7; the D gene identity is not certain. The CDR3 protein: CASSQARFPSTSYEQYF. The DNA sequence is TGTGCCAGCTCACAAGCCAGGTTCCCCTCCACATCCTACGAGCAGTACTTC.